The 31 T cell receptor beta chains below all came from one sample that was sequenced in a study of blood T cell repertoires in COVID-19. Some clones are missing from TCRdb's copy, which holds only in-frame ones; the method was immunoSEQ multiplex PCR. The table has around 200,000 clones, 86% seen once. Sequenced input: peripheral blood. These receptors came from a man in his sixties or seventies with active or convalescent COVID-19.

The chain couples TRBV25-1 to TRBJ1-1, with TRBD1 as a possible D gene (6 bases). V was pared by 2 bases and J by 1 base, with 11 bases between. This CDR3 has 15 residues. From germline, CDR1 is MGHDK and CDR2 SYGVNS. The CDR3 region has the DNA TGTGCCAGCAGTGAAGACAGGAATGGGAACACTGAAGCTTTCTTT. Protein: CASSEDRNGNTEAFF.

This chain uses TRBV19 with TRBJ2-7, with 14 positions matching TRBD2. Germline V lookup: CDR1 LNHDA, CDR2 SQIVND (reference sequence). The CDR3 is 16 amino acids. J gave up 3 bases and V 5 bases, and 6 bases lay outside the gene matches. The CDR3 DNA sequence: TGTGCCAGTAGTCGGTACGGGACTAGCGGGAGCTACGAGCAGTACTTC. Translating gives CASSRYGTSGSYEQYF.

The gene calls are TRBV5-4 and TRBJ2-7, with 7 nucleotides matching TRBD1. Germline V CDR1 and CDR2: SGHNT, YYREEE (reference sequence). There are 13 residues in the CDR3. V was pared by 0 bases and J by 5 bases, with 2 bases of the junction left unmatched. The CDR3 loop reads CASSLGQGDEQYF. The CDR3 DNA reads as TGTGCCAGCAGCTTGGGACAGGGCGACGAGCAGTACTTC.

V usage is TRBV7-2 and J usage is TRBJ2-5, with D maybe TRBD2 (6 bases). The V end was cut by 1 base, the J end by 2 bases, with 11 bases between. CDR3 length: 15 residues. CDR1 is SGHTA and CDR2 is FQGNSA in the germline V gene. The CDR3 sequence is CASSLGVAAQETQYF. The CDR3 nucleotides are TGTGCCAGCAGCTTAGGGGTAGCGGCACAAGAGACCCAGTACTTC.

This CDR3 is CASSKTGQGSGYEQYF. DNA for the CDR3: TGTGCCAGCAGCAAAACGGGACAGGGGTCGGGCTACGAGCAGTACTTC. The chain uses TRBV9 and TRBJ2-7; 10 bases agree with TRBD1. The CDR3 contains 16 residues. Per germline, CDR1 SGDLS and CDR2 YYNGEE. The V segment lost 4 bases and the J segment 3 bases; nucleotides outside the gene matches: 10.

V is TRBV7-9 and J is TRBJ2-2, with 7 bases identical to TRBD1. Germline CDR1 is SEHNR and CDR2 is FQNEAQ (reference sequence). V dropped 5 bases and J dropped 6; count of bases not matched to a gene: 6. CDR3 length: 14 amino acids. This CDR3 reads CASSPDRAAGELFF. DNA for the CDR3: TGTGCCAGCAGCCCCGACAGGGCCGCCGGGGAGCTGTTTTTT.

The chain links TRBV15 to TRBJ1-1, with D possibly TRBD1 on 5 matching bases. CDR3 length: 16 residues. From germline, CDR1 is LNHNV and CDR2 YYDKDF (reference sequence). Between the trimmed V and J ends, which lost 1 base and 4 bases, there was a span of 16 bases. In nucleotides, the CDR3 is TGTGCCACCAGCAGAGTATCGGGGGGGTGGTCCACTGAAGCTTTCTTT. Translated, it gives CATSRVSGGWSTEAFF.

This chain links TRBV7-2 with TRBJ1-5; tentatively, D is TRBD1 (5 bases). The V end was cut by 6 bases, the J end by 5 bases, with 17 bases between. Germline V gives CDR1 SGHTA, CDR2 FQGNSA. This CDR3 comprises 15 residues. The CDR3: CASSLSRDYYQPQHF. CDR3 DNA sequence: TGTGCCAGCAGTTTAAGCCGGGACTACTATCAGCCCCAGCATTTT.

The V call is TRBV28, the J call TRBJ1-5; D not certain. CDR3 length equals 15 residues. CDR1 and CDR2 from the germline V gene are MDHEN and SYDVKM. Trimming removed 7 bases from V and 2 bases from J, with 15 bases in between. CDR3 residues: CASNPEGLGNQPQHF. CDR3 in DNA: TGTGCCAGCAACCCTGAAGGACTTGGCAATCAGCCCCAGCATTTT.

The chain has TRBV5-1 and TRBJ2-7; a possible D gene is TRBD1 (6 bases). Trimming pared 3 bases from V and 0 bases from J, leaving 10 bases between. CDR3 length: 14 residues. The germline V gene has CDR1 SGHRS and CDR2 YFSETQ. The CDR3 sequence: CASSSQGYSYEQYF. CDR3 coding DNA: TGCGCCAGCAGCTCACAGGGTTACTCCTACGAGCAGTACTTC.

The chain couples TRBV4-3 to TRBJ1-2, with a possible D match to TRBD1 (6 bases). This CDR3 region has 13 residues. CDR1 and CDR2 from the germline V gene are LGHNA and YSLEER. V lost 2 bases and J lost 9, with 13 bases in between. CDR3 in DNA: TGCGCCAGCAGCCAATTATCGGGGGGCAGCTACACCTTC. As protein: CASSQLSGGSYTF.

The V call is TRBV5-1, the J call TRBJ1-1; D perhaps matches TRBD1 (5 bases). V lost 0 bases to trimming and J lost 0 bases, with 6 bases between them. The CDR3 sequence is 14 residues long. The germline CDR1 and CDR2 sequences are SGHRS and YFSETQ. As DNA, the CDR3 is TGCGCCAGCAGCTTGGAGGGGTTGAACACTGAAGCTTTCTTT. This translates into CASSLEGLNTEAFF.

The chain carries TRBV19 and TRBJ1-1; D is ambiguous. This CDR3 contains 11 residues. V lost 7 bases, J lost 5 bases, and 8 bases lay in between. CDR1 and CDR2 (germline): LNHDA, SQIVND (reference sequence). The CDR3 coding sequence is TGTGCCAGTAAATACGGGACTGAAGCTTTCTTT. It translates to CASKYGTEAFF. Combining the CDR3 with reference TRBV19 and TRBJ1-1 gives the whole variable domain DGGITQSPKYLFRKEGQNVTLSCEQNLNHDAMYWYRQDPGQGLRLIYYSQIVNDFQKGDIAEGYSVSREKKESFPLTVTSAQKNPTAFYLCASKYGTEAFFGQGTRLTVV.

The chain employs TRBV28 and TRBJ1-2; no reliable D call. CDR1 and CDR2 (germline): MDHEN, SYDVKM. The CDR3 is 12 amino acids. Trimming stripped 8 bases from V and 1 base from J, with 8 bases between. Written as DNA, the CDR3 is TGTGCCAGCTCCTTTTATAACTATGGCTACACCTTC. It encodes CASSFYNYGYTF.

The chain couples TRBV10-1 to TRBJ2-2; 7 bases match TRBD1. CDR3 size: 14 residues. CDR1 is WNHNN and CDR2 is SYGVQD in the germline V gene (reference sequence). The ends lost 5 bases at V and 4 bases at J; junction bases unmatched: 4. CDR3 sequence: CASSTGEGTGELFF. In DNA form, the CDR3 reads TGCGCCAGCAGTACAGGGGAAGGCACCGGGGAGCTGTTTTTT.

V and J are TRBV9 and TRBJ1-3; D may be TRBD1 (5 bases). V was pared by 3 bases and J by 0 bases, with 13 bases between. CDR3 length: 16 amino acids. Germline V CDR1 and CDR2: SGDLS, YYNGEE. CDR3 protein: CASSALDIVSGNTIYF. The DNA for the CDR3 is TGTGCCAGCAGCGCCCTGGACATCGTCTCTGGAAACACCATATATTTT.

The chain joins TRBV7-2 to TRBJ2-7; 11 positions match TRBD1. Trimming removed 6 bases from V and 2 bases from J; junction bases left unmatched: 6. The germline V gene encodes CDR1 SGHTA and CDR2 FQGNSA. This CDR3 contains 15 residues. The CDR3 DNA follows: TGTGCCAGCAGGGACCGGGACAGGGGGGCCTACGAGCAGTACTTC. This codes for CASRDRDRGAYEQYF.

This clone showed up just once. This chain's CDR3 is CASSLQGFDEKLFF. The CDR3 DNA reads as TGTGCCAGCAGCCTCCAGGGGTTCGATGAAAAACTGTTTTTT. The V and J genes are TRBV7-2 and TRBJ1-4; D might be TRBD1 (6 bases). Germline CDR1 SGHTA, CDR2 FQGNSA. The CDR3 is made up of 14 amino acids. Trimming stripped 5 bases from V and 6 bases from J, with 13 bases between. Full variable domain (remainder filled in from reference TRBV7-2 and TRBJ1-4): GAGVSQSPSNKVTEKGKDVELRCDPISGHTALYWYRQSLGQGLEFLIYFQGNSAPDKSGLPSDRFSAERTGGSVSTLTIQRTQQEDSAVYLCASSLQGFDEKLFFGSGTQLSVL.

The rearrangement joins TRBV5-4 to TRBJ1-1; no clear D. Per germline, CDR1 SGHNT and CDR2 YYREEE (reference sequence). With 0 bases removed from V and 0 bases from J, the gap between germline ends came to 9 bases. The CDR3 is 15 residues long. The chain's CDR3 is CASSLETVLNTEAFF. In DNA form, the CDR3 reads TGTGCCAGCAGCTTGGAAACAGTTCTGAACACTGAAGCTTTCTTT. Together with reference TRBV5-4 and TRBJ1-1, the CDR3 gives the full variable domain: ETGVTQSPTHLIKTRGQQVTLRCSSQSGHNTVSWYQQALGQGPQFIFQYYREEENGRGNFPPRFSGLQFPNYSSELNVNALELDDSALYLCASSLETVLNTEAFFGQGTRLTVV.

The chain joins TRBV4-3 to TRBJ1-1, with 11 bases aligning to TRBD1. Germline V gives CDR1 LGHNA, CDR2 YSLEER. The CDR3 has 15 amino acids. Trimming removed 3 bases from V and 6 bases from J; junction bases left unmatched: 6. The CDR3 sequence: CASSHGTGGPPEAFF. In DNA form, the CDR3 reads TGCGCCAGCAGCCATGGGACAGGGGGGCCCCCTGAAGCTTTCTTT.

J is TRBJ2-7 and V is TRBV6-2 or TRBV6-3; 7 positions match TRBD1. Per germline, CDR1 MNHEY and CDR2 SVGEGT. With 3 bases clipped from V and 6 bases from J, the junction kept 11 bases outside the gene matches. The CDR3 runs to 15 residues. In DNA, the CDR3 is TGTGCCAGCAGTTATATTAGGACAGGTGGCGGCGAGCAGTACTTC. Amino acid sequence: CASSYIRTGGGEQYF.

This clone occurred a few times. V and J are TRBV11-2 and TRBJ1-4; 8 bases map to TRBD1. Germline values: CDR1 SGHAT, CDR2 FQNNGV. The CDR3 consists of 16 residues. V shed 3 bases and J 1 base; nucleotides not matched to a gene: 4. Here the CDR3 DNA reads TGTGCCAGCAGCTTCGGACAGGGAGAAACTAATGAAAAACTGTTTTTT. Protein: CASSFGQGETNEKLFF. The variable domain in full, completed from reference TRBV11-2 and TRBJ1-4, reads EAGVAQSPRYKIIEKRQSVAFWCNPISGHATLYWYQQILGQGPKLLIQFQNNGVVDDSQLPKDRFSAERLKGVDSTLKIQPAKLEDSAVYLCASSFGQGETNEKLFFGSGTQLSVL.

V gene TRBV11-2 combines with J gene TRBJ1-2; no firm D call. CDR1 and CDR2 from the germline V gene are SGHAT and FQNNGV. V lost 5 bases and J 6 bases, leaving 13 bases between the germline ends. The CDR3 extends over 13 amino acids. The CDR3 here is CASSPRREDGYTF. The CDR3 region has the DNA TGTGCCAGCAGCCCCCGTAGGGAGGATGGCTACACCTTC. The variable domain in full, completed from reference TRBV11-2 and TRBJ1-2, reads EAGVAQSPRYKIIEKRQSVAFWCNPISGHATLYWYQQILGQGPKLLIQFQNNGVVDDSQLPKDRFSAERLKGVDSTLKIQPAKLEDSAVYLCASSPRREDGYTFGSGTRLTVV.

The chain links TRBV5-1 to TRBJ2-5; TRBD2 agrees at 11 bases. This CDR3 is 17 amino acids long. The ends lost 4 bases at V and 7 bases at J; junction bases unmatched: 15. Per the germline V gene, CDR1 is SGHRS and CDR2 is YFSETQ. As DNA, the CDR3 is TGCGCCAGCAGCCCGGGGGCTAGCGGGGGGATATCGTGGACCCAGTACTTC. This encodes CASSPGASGGISWTQYF.

The chain joins TRBV5-1 to TRBJ2-7; D not resolved. The V gene's germline CDR1 is SGHRS and CDR2 YFSETQ. There are 14 residues in the CDR3. Trimming shortened V by 0 bases and J by 2 bases, and 9 bases separated the two germline ends. CDR3 amino acids: CASSLAPNAYEQYF. CDR3 coding DNA: TGCGCCAGCAGCTTGGCCCCAAATGCCTACGAGCAGTACTTC.

This chain connects TRBV19 to TRBJ1-3; D is unclear. CDR1 is LNHDA and CDR2 is SQIVND in the germline V gene (reference sequence). This CDR3 has 11 residues. The ends were cut back, 10 bases at V and 0 bases at J, with 4 bases in the middle. CDR3 residues: CAISSGNTIYF. Here the CDR3 DNA reads TGTGCCATCTCCTCTGGAAACACCATATATTTT.

The chain links TRBV7-2 to TRBJ2-5; 7 bases agree with TRBD1. This CDR3 has 14 amino acids. Germline V gene lookup returns CDR1 SGHTA and CDR2 FQGNSA. Trimming at V came to 3 bases and at J to 3 bases, leaving 4 bases not matched to a gene. CDR3 nucleotides: TGTGCCAGCAGCTTGGCCGGGACAGAAGAGACCCAGTACTTC. It specifies CASSLAGTEETQYF.

The chain links TRBV3-1 (or the pseudogene TRBV3-2) to TRBJ1-6, with 7 bases aligning to TRBD1. CDR1 and CDR2 from the germline V gene are LGHDT and YNNKEL (reference sequence). The junction had 19 bases not matched to a gene; V was cut back by 5 bases and J by 3 bases. The CDR3 covers 20 residues. The CDR3 loop is CASSFPRATGVRDYNSPLHF. CDR3 bases: TGTGCCAGCAGCTTCCCAAGGGCTACAGGGGTAAGGGACTATAATTCACCCCTCCACTTT.

The rearrangement joins TRBV29-1 to TRBJ1-2; D is unresolved. This CDR3 is built from 11 residues. V was trimmed by 7 bases and J by 7 bases, leaving 13 bases between them. The V gene's germline CDR1 is SQVTM and CDR2 ANQGSEA. The CDR3 here is CSARSGSGYTF. As DNA, the CDR3 is TGCAGCGCACGATCGGGGTCTGGCTACACCTTC.

The V call is TRBV3-1 (or the pseudogene TRBV3-2), the J call TRBJ1-2; perhaps TRBD1 as D (5 bases). The ends were cut back, 1 base at V and 3 bases at J, with 9 bases in the middle. The CDR3 has 14 residues. Germline V gives CDR1 LGHDT, CDR2 YNNKEL (reference sequence). The CDR3 spells CASSQVLTDYGYTF. The CDR3 region has the DNA TGTGCCAGCAGCCAAGTGTTGACAGACTATGGCTACACCTTC.

V and J are TRBV2 and TRBJ1-4, with 10 bases lining up with TRBD1. V lost 4 bases and J lost 14; bases outside the gene matches: 7. The CDR3 loop spans 13 amino acids. The germline V gene encodes CDR1 SNHLY and CDR2 FYNNEI. DNA of the CDR3: TGTGCCAGCAGTGGGACAGGGGGTCCGAAGCTGTTTTTT. Its translation: CASSGTGGPKLFF. Full variable domain (rest looked up from reference TRBV2 and TRBJ1-4): EPEVTQTPSHQVTQMGQEVILRCVPISNHLYFYWYRQILGQKVEFLVSFYNNEISEKSEIFDDQFSVERPDGSNFTLKIRSTKLEDSAMYFCASSGTGGPKLFFGSGTQLSVL.